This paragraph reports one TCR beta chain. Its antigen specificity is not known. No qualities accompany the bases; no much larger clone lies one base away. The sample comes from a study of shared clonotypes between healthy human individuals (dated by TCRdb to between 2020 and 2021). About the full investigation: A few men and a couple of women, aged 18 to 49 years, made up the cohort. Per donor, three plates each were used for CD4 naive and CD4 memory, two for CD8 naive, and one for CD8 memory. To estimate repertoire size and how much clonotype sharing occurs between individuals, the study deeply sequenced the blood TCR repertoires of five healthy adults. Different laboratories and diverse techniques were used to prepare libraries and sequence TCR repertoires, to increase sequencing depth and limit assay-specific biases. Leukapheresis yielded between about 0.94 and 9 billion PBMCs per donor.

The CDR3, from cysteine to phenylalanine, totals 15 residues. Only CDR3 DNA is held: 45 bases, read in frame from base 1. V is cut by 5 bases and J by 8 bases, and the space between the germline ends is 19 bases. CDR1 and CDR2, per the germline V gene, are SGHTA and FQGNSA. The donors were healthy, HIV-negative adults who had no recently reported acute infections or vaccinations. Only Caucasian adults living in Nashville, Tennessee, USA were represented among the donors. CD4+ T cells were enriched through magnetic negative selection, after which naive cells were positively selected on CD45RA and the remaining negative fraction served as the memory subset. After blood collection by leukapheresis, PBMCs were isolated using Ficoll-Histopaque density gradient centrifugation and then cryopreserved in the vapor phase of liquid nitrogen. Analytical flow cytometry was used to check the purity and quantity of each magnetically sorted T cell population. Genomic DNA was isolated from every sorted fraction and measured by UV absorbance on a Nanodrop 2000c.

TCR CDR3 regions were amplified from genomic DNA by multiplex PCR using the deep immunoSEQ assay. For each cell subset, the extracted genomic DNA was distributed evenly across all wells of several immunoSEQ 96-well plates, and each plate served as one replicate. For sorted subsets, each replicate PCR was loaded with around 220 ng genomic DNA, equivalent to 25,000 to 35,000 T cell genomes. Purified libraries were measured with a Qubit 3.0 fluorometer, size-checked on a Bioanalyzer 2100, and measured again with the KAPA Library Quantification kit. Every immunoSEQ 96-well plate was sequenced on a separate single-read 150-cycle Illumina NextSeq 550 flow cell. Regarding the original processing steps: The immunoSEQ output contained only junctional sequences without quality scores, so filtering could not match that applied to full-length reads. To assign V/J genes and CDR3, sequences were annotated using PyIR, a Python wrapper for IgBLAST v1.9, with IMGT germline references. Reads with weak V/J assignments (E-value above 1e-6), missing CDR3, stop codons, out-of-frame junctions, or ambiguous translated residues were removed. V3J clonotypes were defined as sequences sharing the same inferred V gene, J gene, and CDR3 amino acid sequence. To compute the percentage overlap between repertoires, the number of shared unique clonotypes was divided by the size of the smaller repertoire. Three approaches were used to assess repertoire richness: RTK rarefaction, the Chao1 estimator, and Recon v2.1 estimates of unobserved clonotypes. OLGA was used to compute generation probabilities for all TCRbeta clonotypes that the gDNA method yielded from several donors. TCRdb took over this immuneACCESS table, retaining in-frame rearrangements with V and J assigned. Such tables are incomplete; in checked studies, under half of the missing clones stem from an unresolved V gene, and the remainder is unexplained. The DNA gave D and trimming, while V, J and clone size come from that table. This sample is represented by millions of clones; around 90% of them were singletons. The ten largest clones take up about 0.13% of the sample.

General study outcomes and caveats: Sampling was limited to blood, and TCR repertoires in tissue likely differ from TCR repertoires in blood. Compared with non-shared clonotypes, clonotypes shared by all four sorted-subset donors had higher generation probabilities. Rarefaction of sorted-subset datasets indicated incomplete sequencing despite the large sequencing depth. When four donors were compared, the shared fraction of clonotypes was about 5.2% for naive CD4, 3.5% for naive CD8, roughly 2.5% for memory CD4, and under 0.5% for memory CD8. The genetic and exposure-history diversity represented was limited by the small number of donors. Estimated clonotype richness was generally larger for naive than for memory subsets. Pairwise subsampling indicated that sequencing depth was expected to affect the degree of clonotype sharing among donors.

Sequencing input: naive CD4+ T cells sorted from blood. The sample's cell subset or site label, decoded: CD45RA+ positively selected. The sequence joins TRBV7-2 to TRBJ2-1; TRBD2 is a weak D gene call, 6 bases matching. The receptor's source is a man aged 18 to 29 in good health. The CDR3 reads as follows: CASSAGIAEAHEQFF. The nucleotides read TGTGCCAGCAGCGCGGGTATAGCGGAAGCACATGAGCAGTTCTTC.